This T cell receptor (beta chain) was identified in a study of CD8+ T cells in alopecia areata. With regard to this clone: The target antigen is unknown.

Study conclusions and caveats: Scalp sample sequencing also detects resident alphabeta T cells of normal skin.

Punch biopsies of lesional scalp, plus peripheral blood, were taken from alopecia areata patients. Isolated RNA was reverse transcribed into cDNA used as the sequencing template. Sequencing was performed with immunoSEQ multiplex PCR; in TCRdb, only in-frame clones are kept and a portion is missing. Among about 180,000 clones listed, roughly 60% were seen once. CDR3 size: 14 residues. V lost 6 bases and J lost 4; bases outside the gene matches: 9. Germline loops: CDR1 SQVTM, CDR2 ANQGSEA. The chain recombines TRBV29-1 with TRBJ1-1; 9 bases fit TRBD1. This TCR was recovered from a human donor with alopecia areata. The source material was CD4+ T cells sorted from blood, sampled at week 0. Here the CDR3 reads CSVQGGQGGTEAFF. The CDR3 coding sequence is TGCAGCGTGCAAGGGGGACAGGGAGGCACTGAAGCTTTCTTT.